A selection of T cell receptor beta chains follows, all from one sample in a study of cytomegalovirus exposure and HLA in healthy donors. The table came from immunoSEQ multiplex PCR; TCRdb's copy has only in-frame clones and leaves some out. This sample has 180,000 or so clones; 75% to 90% occur once, and the top ten carry 0.25% to 0.4%. The specimen sequenced was PBMCs. The receptor set was obtained from a woman younger than 45 in good health and CMV-seronegative. The CDR3 runs from the conserved cysteine through the conserved F or W. A D gene is named only where the DNA matches it firmly. Only some rows state a clone size, as once, few, many or a class for expanded clones.

j_call	clone_size	cdr3_length	d_call	v_call	cdr3_nt	cdr3_aa
TRBJ2-4	-	16	-	TRBV6-6	TGTGCCAGCACCTACGGGGACTCCCAAGCCAAAAACATTCAGTACTTC	CASTYGDSQAKNIQYF
TRBJ2-2	-	14	-	TRBV19	TGTGCCAGTAGTACAGGGACACAGGGCGGGGAGCTGTTTTTT	CASSTGTQGGELFF
TRBJ1-1	-	15	TRBD1	TRBV7-2	TGTGCCAGCAGCTTAATGTCCCCAAGACAGGGTTATGCTTTCTTT	CASSLMSPRQGYAFF
TRBJ2-3	-	14	-	TRBV27	TGTGCCAGCAGTGGTCGGACAGTCCCAGATACGCAGTATTTT	CASSGRTVPDTQYF
TRBJ1-1	-	13	-	TRBV5-1	TGCGCCAGCAGCTTGCTAGGGAGCACTGAAGCTTTCTTT	CASSLLGSTEAFF
TRBJ1-1	-	15	-	TRBV27	TGTGCCAGCAGTTTATCGGGCAGGGTGAACACTGAAGCTTTCTTT	CASSLSGRVNTEAFF
TRBJ2-2	-	15	TRBD1	TRBV19	TGTGCCAGTAGTACGACAGGGTCAGTCACCGGGGAGCTGTTTTTT	CASSTTGSVTGELFF
TRBJ2-7	-	18	TRBD2	TRBV5-1	TGCGCCAGCAGCCTTAAGCAACTAGCGGAGGGAAATTGGAACGAGCAGTACTTC	CASSLKQLAEGNWNEQYF
TRBJ1-1	-	11	-	TRBV28	TGTGCCACCCGTCGGGGGAGGACGGGGTTCTTT	CATRRGRTGFF
TRBJ2-7	-	13	TRBD1	TRBV29-1	TGCAGCGGCCGGACAGGGGGCGAAGGCGAGCAGTACTTC	CSGRTGGEGEQYF
TRBJ1-2	-	13	-	TRBV7-9	TGTGCCAGCAGCTCAGAAGGGGGTGACGGCTACACCTTC	CASSSEGGDGYTF
TRBJ2-2	-	16	TRBD2	TRBV9	TGTGCCAGCAGCCAGAGGCTAGCGGGAAACACCGGGGAGCTGTTTTTT	CASSQRLAGNTGELFF
TRBJ2-2	once	18	-	TRBV28	TGTGCCAGCAGTTTATGGTGGACGACGGCGGGGAGCACCGGGGAGCTGTTTTTT	CASSLWWTTAGSTGELFF
TRBJ2-1	-	13	TRBD2	TRBV29-1	TGCAGCGTCGGCGGGAGAGCCTACAATGAGCAGTTCTTC	CSVGGRAYNEQFF
TRBJ2-3	-	18	TRBD2	TRBV11-2	TGTGCCAGCAGCTTAGACAGGACTAGCGGATCTAGCACAGATACGCAGTATTTT	CASSLDRTSGSSTDTQYF
TRBJ2-1	few	15	-	TRBV9	TGTGCCAGCAGCGCCCTCGGGACTCAATTCAATGAGCAGTTCTTC	CASSALGTQFNEQFF
TRBJ2-1	-	13	-	TRBV15	TGTGCCACCAGCAGAGTCCGCTACAATGAGCAGTTCTTC	CATSRVRYNEQFF
TRBJ2-1	-	15	TRBD1	TRBV5-1	TGCGCCAGCAGCCTCCAGGGGGACCTAGGGAATGAGCAGTTCTTC	CASSLQGDLGNEQFF